This T cell receptor (beta chain) was profiled in a study of blood T cells in healthy people across ages. General study findings and limits: The donors' CMV status was not determined, possibly confounding changes in expanded clonotypes. Naive CD4+ cell counts and diversity both ran higher in long-lived than in aged donors.

A second about 7 to 11 cycle PCR used barcoded and J-beta primers. Carrying 12 random nucleotides, a template-switch adaptor labeled each individual cDNA molecule. MiXCR, applied by TCRdb to the 5' RACE reads, yields one record per CDR3 protein. The sample consists of around 1.5 million distinct CDR3 sequences, around 36% of them appearing once. The V gene's germline CDR1 is SEHNR and CDR2 FQNEAQ (reference sequence). The ends lost 4 bases at V and 0 bases at J; junction bases unmatched: 4. This CDR3 is 16 amino acids long. This clonotype was seen a handful of times. No antigen is known for it. The clonotype originates from a woman aged 25-40 years in good health. Specimen: blood. The chain is built from TRBV7-9 and TRBJ2-3; 10 bases line up with TRBD2. The CDR3 region has the DNA TGTGCCAGCAGCTCCCCGGGACTAGCGAGCACAGATACGCAGTATTTT. This codes for CASSSPGLASTDTQYF. The complete variable domain, with remaining parts taken from reference TRBV7-9 and TRBJ2-3, reads DTGVSQNPRHKITKRGQNVTFRCDPISEHNRLYWYRQTLGQGPEFLTYFQNEAQLEKSRLLSDRFSAERPKGSFSTLEIQRTEQGDSAMYLCASSSPGLASTDTQYFGPGTRLTVL.